This T cell receptor beta chain appears in the sequencing data of a study of blood T cell repertoires in COVID-19. With V trimmed by 7 bases and J by 8 bases, 8 bases remained unmatched. Germline-derived CDR1 and CDR2 are SNHLY and FYNNEI. The CDR3 totals 14 residues. Under the authors' procedure: Reference gene primer amplification yielded estimated nucleated cell counts. Assay: immunoSEQ multiplex PCR; the TCRdb copy retains only in-frame clones and omits some. The V and J calls and clone size were taken over from that table, and D and trimming were inferred from the DNA. The data show roughly 100,000 clones, around 84% seen once.

The V call is TRBV2, the J call TRBJ1-4, with TRBD1 identical over 9 bases. Input material: peripheral blood. The sequence was collected from a woman over 75 with acute or convalescent COVID-19. Here the CDR3 DNA reads TGTGCCAGCACCCAACAGGGGGCTGAGGAAAAACTGTTTTTT. Protein product: CASTQQGAEEKLFF.